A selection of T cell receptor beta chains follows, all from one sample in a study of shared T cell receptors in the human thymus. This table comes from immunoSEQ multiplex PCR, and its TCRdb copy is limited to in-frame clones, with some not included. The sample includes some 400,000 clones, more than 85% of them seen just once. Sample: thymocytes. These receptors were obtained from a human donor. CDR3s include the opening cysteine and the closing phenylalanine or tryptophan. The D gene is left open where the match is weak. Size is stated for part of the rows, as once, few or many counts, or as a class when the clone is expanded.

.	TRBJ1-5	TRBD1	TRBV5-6	CASSLFRPGGEGQPQHF	TGTGCCAGCAGCTTGTTCCGGCCAGGGGGCGAGGGGCAGCCCCAGCATTTT
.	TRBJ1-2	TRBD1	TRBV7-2	CASSFKTGSYGYTF	TGTGCCAGCAGCTTTAAGACAGGGAGCTATGGCTACACCTTC
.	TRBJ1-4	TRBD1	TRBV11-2	CASSLDTDRGSGEKLFF	TGTGCCAGCAGCTTAGACACGGACAGGGGTAGTGGCGAAAAACTGTTTTTT
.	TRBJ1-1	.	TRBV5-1	CASRQGDALPLLNTEAFF	TGCGCCAGCAGACAGGGAGATGCCTTGCCCCTGCTGAACACTGAAGCTTTCTTT
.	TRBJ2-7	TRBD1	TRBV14	CASSQDETGTYEQYF	TGTGCCAGCAGCCAAGATGAGACAGGGACGTACGAGCAGTACTTC
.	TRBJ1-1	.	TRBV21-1	CATRNRGGTEAFF	TGTGCCACGCGCAACCGGGGGGGCACTGAAGCTTTCTTT
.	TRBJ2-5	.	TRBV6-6	CASSYGGETQYF	TGTGCCAGCAGTTATGGGGGAGAGACCCAGTACTTC
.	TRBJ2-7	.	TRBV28	CASSFPGRQNEQYF	TGTGCCAGCAGTTTTCCGGGACGTCAGAACGAGCAGTACTTC
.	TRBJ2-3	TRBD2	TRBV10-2	CASRRLATSDTQYF	TGCGCCAGCAGGAGACTAGCGACCTCGGATACGCAGTATTTT
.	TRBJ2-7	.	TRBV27	CASSLSERPPLAHEQYF	TGTGCCAGCAGTTTAAGCGAGCGTCCTCCCCTGGCCCACGAGCAGTACTTC
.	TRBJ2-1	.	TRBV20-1	CRPGSVQVQFF	TGCAGGCCCGGGTCTGTCCAAGTGCAGTTCTTC
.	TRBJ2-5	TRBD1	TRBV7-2	CASSLQQGTETQYF	TGTGCCAGCAGCTTACAACAGGGGACAGAGACCCAGTACTTC
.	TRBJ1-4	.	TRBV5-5	CASSSNRVRTNEKLFF	TGTGCCAGCAGCTCCAACAGGGTTAGGACTAATGAAAAACTGTTTTTT
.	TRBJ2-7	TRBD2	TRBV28	CASTKPGLAGGPYEQYF	TGTGCCAGCACCAAACCGGGACTAGCGGGAGGGCCCTACGAGCAGTACTTC
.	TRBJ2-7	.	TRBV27	CASSWGRVPGEQYF	TGTGCCAGCAGTTGGGGGCGGGTCCCGGGGGAGCAGTACTTC
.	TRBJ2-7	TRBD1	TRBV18	CASSPRHDRGNYEQYF	TGTGCCAGCTCACCTCGACACGACAGGGGCAACTACGAGCAGTACTTC
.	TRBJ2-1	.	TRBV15	CATSRELADEQFF	TGTGCCACCAGCAGAGAACTAGCCGATGAGCAGTTCTTC
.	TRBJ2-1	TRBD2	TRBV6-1	CASSDRGGSYNEQFF	TGTGCCAGCAGCGACCGGGGGGGCTCCTACAATGAGCAGTTCTTC
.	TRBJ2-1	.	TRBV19	CASSSRPLSDEQFF	TGTGCCAGTAGTAGTAGGCCCCTCTCTGATGAGCAGTTCTTC
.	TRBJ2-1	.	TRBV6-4	CASSALDSNEQFF	TGTGCCAGCAGTGCCTTGGACAGCAACGAGCAGTTCTTC
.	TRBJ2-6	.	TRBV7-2	CASSSHWCGPAGANVLTF	TGTGCCAGCAGCTCACACTGGTGCGGGCCTGCTGGGGCCAACGTCCTGACTTTC
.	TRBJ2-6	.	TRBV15	CATSRRQWRADHSGANVLTF	TGTGCCACCAGCAGAAGACAGTGGCGGGCCGATCACTCTGGGGCCAACGTCCTGACTTTC
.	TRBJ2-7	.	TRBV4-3	CASSPVAGWHYEQYF	TGCGCCAGCAGCCCAGTCGCGGGTTGGCACTACGAGCAGTACTTC
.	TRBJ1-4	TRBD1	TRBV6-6	CASRPGQGGEKLFF	TGTGCCAGCAGGCCCGGACAGGGAGGTGAAAAACTGTTTTTT
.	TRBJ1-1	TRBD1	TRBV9	CASSAIPSTGASREAFF	TGTGCCAGCAGCGCGATACCTTCGACAGGGGCCTCAAGGGAAGCTTTCTTT
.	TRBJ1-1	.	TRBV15	CATSRDPAKQGDNTEAFF	TGTGCCACCAGCAGAGATCCGGCCAAACAGGGTGATAACACTGAAGCTTTCTTT
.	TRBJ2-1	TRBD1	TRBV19	CASGQEGLDEQFF	TGTGCCAGTGGACAGGAAGGATTAGATGAGCAGTTCTTC
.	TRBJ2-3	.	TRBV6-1	CATPRGASTDTQYF	TGTGCCACCCCCAGGGGGGCTAGCACAGATACGCAGTATTTT
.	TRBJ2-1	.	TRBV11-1	CASSYPDYYNEQFF	TGTGCCAGCAGCTACCCGGACTATTACAATGAGCAGTTCTTC
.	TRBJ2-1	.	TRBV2	CASSDPPERNEQFF	TGTGCCAGCAGTGACCCCCCTGAGCGCAATGAGCAGTTCTTC
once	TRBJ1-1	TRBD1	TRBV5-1	CASSWEDGTGKKGAFF	TGCGCCAGCAGCTGGGAAGATGGGACAGGGAAAAAGGGAGCTTTCTTT
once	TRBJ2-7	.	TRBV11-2	CASSPPRGTYEQYF	TGTGCCAGCAGCCCTCCCCGGGGGACCTACGAGCAGTACTTC
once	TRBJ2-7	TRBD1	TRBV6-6	CASSSFSDRAHEQYF	TGTGCCAGCAGCAGCTTTTCCGACAGGGCCCACGAGCAGTACTTC
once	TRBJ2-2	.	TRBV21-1	CASSKKGKTGELFF	TGTGCCAGCAGCAAAAAGGGGAAGACCGGGGAGCTGTTTTTT
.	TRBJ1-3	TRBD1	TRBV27	CASSVSGAGQGRSGNTIYF	TGTGCCAGCAGCGTCTCAGGGGCCGGACAGGGGAGGTCTGGAAACACCATATATTTT
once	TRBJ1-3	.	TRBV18	CASSPPKGTYSGNTIYF	TGTGCCAGCTCACCACCCAAGGGAACCTACTCTGGAAACACCATATATTTT
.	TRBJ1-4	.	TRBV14	CASSQVEPQGEKLFF	TGTGCCAGCAGCCAAGTAGAACCCCAAGGGGAAAAACTGTTTTTT
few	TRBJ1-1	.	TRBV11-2	CASSFREGSMNTEAFF	TGTGCCAGCAGCTTCAGGGAGGGAAGCATGAACACTGAAGCTTTCTTT
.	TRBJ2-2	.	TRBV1	CTSSQGQGSKRGTGELFF	TGCACCAGCAGCCAAGGGCAGGGGTCGAAAAGGGGCACCGGGGAGCTGTTTTTT
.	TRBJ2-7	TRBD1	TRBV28	CASSLRRDRPTYEQYF	TGTGCCAGCAGTTTGCGCCGGGACAGACCTACCTACGAGCAGTACTTC
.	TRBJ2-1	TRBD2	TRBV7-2	CASSFRLASHNEQFF	TGTGCCAGCAGCTTTCGACTAGCCAGCCACAATGAGCAGTTCTTC
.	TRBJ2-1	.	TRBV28	CASSWIRLVESHEQFF	TGTGCCAGCAGTTGGATTCGACTAGTTGAGTCCCATGAGCAGTTCTTC
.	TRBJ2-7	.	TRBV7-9	CASSLQAGREQYF	TGTGCCAGCAGCTTACAGGCGGGACGGGAGCAGTACTTC
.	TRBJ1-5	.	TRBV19	CASSGRMGCNQPQHF	TGTGCCAGCTCAGGGCGAATGGGTTGCAATCAGCCCCAGCATTTT
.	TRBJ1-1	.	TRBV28	CASSFWVFNTEAFF	TGTGCCAGCAGTTTTTGGGTTTTCAACACTGAAGCTTTCTTT
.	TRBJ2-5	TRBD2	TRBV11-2	CASSPRGLAGEGRETQYF	TGTGCCAGCAGCCCACGGGGACTAGCGGGAGAGGGGAGGGAGACCCAGTACTTC
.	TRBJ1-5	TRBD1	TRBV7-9	CASRPVEGDRGYQPQHF	TGTGCCAGCAGACCCGTCGAAGGGGACAGGGGTTATCAGCCCCAGCATTTT
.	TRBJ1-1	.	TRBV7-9	CASSPLCSGARTEAFF	TGTGCCAGCAGCCCATTGTGTTCGGGGGCGAGGACTGAAGCTTTCTTT
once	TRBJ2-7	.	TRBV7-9	CASSLPGLRYEQYF	TGTGCCAGCAGCTTACCAGGGTTAAGGTACGAGCAGTACTTC